This T cell receptor beta chain stems from a study of shared clonotypes between healthy human individuals. This CDR3 has 13 residues. The V gene's germline CDR1 is MNHEY and CDR2 SMNVEV (reference sequence). Trimming stripped 2 bases from V and 6 bases from J, with 10 bases between. Sorted-subset replicate PCRs used about 200 ng of genomic DNA. This amount corresponded to some 30,000 T cell genomes. TCRdb's table, derived via immunoSEQ multiplex PCR, lists solely in-frame clones and lacks some. Here the sample spans about 520,000 clones, around 96% being singletons. General study findings and limits: Non-shared clonotypes showed lower generation probabilities than clonotypes common to all four donors.

CD45RA+ naive and CD45RA-negative memory subsets were separated from CD4+ cells. To note about this clone: The antigen remains undetermined.

The TCR comes from a woman aged 25 to 39 in good health. The chain links TRBV27 to TRBJ1-2; D might be TRBD1 (5 bases). Sample: naive CD4+ T cells sorted from blood. Subset specified: CD45RA+ positively selected. The CDR3 spells CASSLRRGDGYTF. In DNA, the CDR3 is TGTGCCAGCAGTTTACGGCGGGGCGATGGCTACACCTTC.